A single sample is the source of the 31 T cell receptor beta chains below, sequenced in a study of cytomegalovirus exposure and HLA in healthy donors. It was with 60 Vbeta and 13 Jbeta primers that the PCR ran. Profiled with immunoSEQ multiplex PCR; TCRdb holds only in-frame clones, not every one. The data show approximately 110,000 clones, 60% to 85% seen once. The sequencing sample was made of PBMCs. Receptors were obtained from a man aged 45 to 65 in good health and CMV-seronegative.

In nucleotides, the CDR3 is TGTGCCAGTAGTATACCTTTTGTATCGGGGGGCACAGATACGCAGTATTTT. It yields the protein CASSIPFVSGGTDTQYF. The chain couples TRBV19 to TRBJ2-3; TRBD2 might be the D (6 bases). The CDR3 extends over 17 amino acids. Trimming took off 2 bases at V and 1 base at J, with 16 bases between the two ends. From germline, CDR1 is LNHDA and CDR2 SQIVND (reference sequence).

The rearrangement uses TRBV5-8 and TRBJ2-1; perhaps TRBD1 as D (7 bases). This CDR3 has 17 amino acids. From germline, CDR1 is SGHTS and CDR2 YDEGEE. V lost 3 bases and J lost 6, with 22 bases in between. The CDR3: CASSSNPTGRPFNEQFF. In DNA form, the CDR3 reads TGTGCCAGCAGCTCCAACCCGACAGGGAGGCCTTTCAATGAGCAGTTCTTC. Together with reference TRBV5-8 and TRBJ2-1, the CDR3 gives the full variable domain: EAGVTQSPTHLIKTRGQQATLRCSPISGHTSVYWYQQALGLGLQFLLWYDEGEERNRGNFPPRFSGRQFPNYSSELNVNALELEDSALYLCASSSNPTGRPFNEQFFGPGTRLTVL.

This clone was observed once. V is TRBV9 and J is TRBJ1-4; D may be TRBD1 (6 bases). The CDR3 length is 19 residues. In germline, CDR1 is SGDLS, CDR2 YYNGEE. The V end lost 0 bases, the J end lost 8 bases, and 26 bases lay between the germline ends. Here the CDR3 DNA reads TGTGCCAGCAGCGTAGGCCTAGCTAATGGGGGCAATAGGTGGGAAAAACTGTTTTTT. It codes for CASSVGLANGGNRWEKLFF.

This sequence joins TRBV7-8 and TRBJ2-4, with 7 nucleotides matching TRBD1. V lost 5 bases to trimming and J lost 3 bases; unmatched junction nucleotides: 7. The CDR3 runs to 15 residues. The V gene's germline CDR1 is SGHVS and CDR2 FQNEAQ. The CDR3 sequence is CASSLPRDSKNIQYF. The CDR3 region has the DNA TGTGCCAGCAGCCTACCCCGGGACAGCAAAAACATTCAGTACTTC.

The CDR3 bases are TGTGCCAGCTCACGAACATTGAATGAAAAACTGTTTTTT. Amino acids: CASSRTLNEKLFF. The chain joins TRBV18 to TRBJ1-4; D is unresolved. Trimming stripped 4 bases from V and 5 bases from J, with 8 bases between. The CDR3 is 13 amino acids. In germline, CDR1 is KGHSH, CDR2 LQKENI.

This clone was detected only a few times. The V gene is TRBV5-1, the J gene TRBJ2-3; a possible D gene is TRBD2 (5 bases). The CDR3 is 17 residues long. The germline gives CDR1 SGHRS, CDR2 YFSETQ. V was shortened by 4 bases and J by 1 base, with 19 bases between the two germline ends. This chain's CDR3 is CASSPVERTAGTDTQYF. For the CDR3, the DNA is TGCGCCAGCAGCCCGGTAGAGCGGACGGCTGGCACAGATACGCAGTATTTT.

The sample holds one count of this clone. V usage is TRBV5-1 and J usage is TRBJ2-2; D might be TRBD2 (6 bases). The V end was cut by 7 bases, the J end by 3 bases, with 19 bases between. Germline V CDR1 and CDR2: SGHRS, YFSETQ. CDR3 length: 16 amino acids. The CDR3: CASREMPGLDTGELFF. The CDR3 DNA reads TGCGCCAGCCGCGAAATGCCGGGACTTGACACCGGGGAGCTGTTTTTT.

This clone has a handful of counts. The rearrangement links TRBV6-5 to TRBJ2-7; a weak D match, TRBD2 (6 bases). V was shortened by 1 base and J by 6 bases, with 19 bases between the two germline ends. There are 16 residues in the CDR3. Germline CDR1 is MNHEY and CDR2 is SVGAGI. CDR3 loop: CASSYWDSGGSREQYF. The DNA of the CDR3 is TGTGCCAGCAGTTACTGGGACTCAGGAGGGTCTCGCGAGCAGTACTTC.

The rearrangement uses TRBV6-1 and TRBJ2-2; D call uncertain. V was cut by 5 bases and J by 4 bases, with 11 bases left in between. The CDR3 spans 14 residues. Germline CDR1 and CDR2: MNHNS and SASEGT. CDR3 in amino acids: CASSRVRGTGELFF. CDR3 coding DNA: TGTGCCAGCAGTCGGGTACGCGGCACCGGGGAGCTGTTTTTT.

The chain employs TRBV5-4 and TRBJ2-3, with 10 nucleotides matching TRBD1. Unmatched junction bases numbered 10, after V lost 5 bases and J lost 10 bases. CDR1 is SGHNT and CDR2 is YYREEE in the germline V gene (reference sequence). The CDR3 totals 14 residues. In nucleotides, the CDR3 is TGTGCCAGCAGTCCGGGACAGGGGCTATTGGCGCAGTATTTT. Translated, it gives CASSPGQGLLAQYF.

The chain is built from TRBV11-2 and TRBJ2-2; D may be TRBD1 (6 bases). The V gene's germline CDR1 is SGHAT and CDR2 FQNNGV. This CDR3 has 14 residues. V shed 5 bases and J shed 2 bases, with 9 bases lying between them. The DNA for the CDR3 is TGTGCCAGCAGCCTGGACAGTAACACCGGGGAGCTGTTTTTT. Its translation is CASSLDSNTGELFF.

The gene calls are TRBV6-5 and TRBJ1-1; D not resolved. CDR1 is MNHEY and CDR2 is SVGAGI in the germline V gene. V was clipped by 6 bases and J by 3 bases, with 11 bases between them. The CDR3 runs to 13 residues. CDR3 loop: CASSLGGHTEAFF. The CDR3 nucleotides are TGTGCCAGCAGCCTCGGCGGCCACACTGAAGCTTTCTTT.

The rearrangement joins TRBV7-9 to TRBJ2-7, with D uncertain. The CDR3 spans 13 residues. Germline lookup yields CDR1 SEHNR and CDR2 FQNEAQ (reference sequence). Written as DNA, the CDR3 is TGTTCCAGCAGCTCATGGCTAGACTACGAGCAGTACGTC. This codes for CSSSSWLDYEQYV.

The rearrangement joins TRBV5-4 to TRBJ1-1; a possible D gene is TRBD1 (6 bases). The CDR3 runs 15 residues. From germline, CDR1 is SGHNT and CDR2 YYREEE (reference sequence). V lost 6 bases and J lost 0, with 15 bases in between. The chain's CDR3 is CASTPDGQMNTEAFF. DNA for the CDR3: TGTGCCAGCACCCCAGATGGACAGATGAACACTGAAGCTTTCTTT. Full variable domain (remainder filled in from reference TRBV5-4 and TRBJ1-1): ETGVTQSPTHLIKTRGQQVTLRCSSQSGHNTVSWYQQALGQGPQFIFQYYREEENGRGNFPPRFSGLQFPNYSSELNVNALELDDSALYLCASTPDGQMNTEAFFGQGTRLTVV.

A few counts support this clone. This CDR3 reads CASSQYGDYNSPLHF. The CDR3 DNA sequence: TGCGCCAGCAGCCAATACGGGGATTATAATTCACCCCTCCACTTT. The rearrangement joins TRBV4-3 to TRBJ1-6; D is ambiguous. V lost 2 bases and J lost 4, with 9 bases in between. CDR1 LGHNA and CDR2 YSLEER come from the germline V gene. This CDR3 has 15 residues.

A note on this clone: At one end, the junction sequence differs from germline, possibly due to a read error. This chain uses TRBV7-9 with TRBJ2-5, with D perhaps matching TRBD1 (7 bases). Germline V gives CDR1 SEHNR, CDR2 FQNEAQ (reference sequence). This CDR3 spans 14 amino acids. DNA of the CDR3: TGTTCCAGCAGCTTAGCGCAGGGGGGAGAGACCCAGTACTTC. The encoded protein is CSSSLAQGGETQYF. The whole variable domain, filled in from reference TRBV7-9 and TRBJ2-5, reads DTGVSQNPRHKITKRGQNVTFRCDPISEHNRLYWYRQTLGQGPEFLTYFQNEAQLEKSRLLSDRFSAERPKGSFSTLEIQRTEQGDSAMYLCSSSLAQGGETQYFGPGTRLLVL.

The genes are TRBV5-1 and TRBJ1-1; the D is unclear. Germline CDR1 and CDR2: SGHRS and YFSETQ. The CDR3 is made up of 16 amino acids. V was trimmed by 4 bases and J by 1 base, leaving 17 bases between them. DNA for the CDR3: TGCGCCAGCAGCCTAATTAAAGACACCCCGAACACTGAAGCTTTCTTT. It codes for CASSLIKDTPNTEAFF. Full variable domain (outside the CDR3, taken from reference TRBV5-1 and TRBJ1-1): KAGVTQTPRYLIKTRGQQVTLSCSPISGHRSVSWYQQTPGQGLQFLFEYFSETQRNKGNFPGRFSGRQFSNSRSEMNVSTLELGDSALYLCASSLIKDTPNTEAFFGQGTRLTVV.

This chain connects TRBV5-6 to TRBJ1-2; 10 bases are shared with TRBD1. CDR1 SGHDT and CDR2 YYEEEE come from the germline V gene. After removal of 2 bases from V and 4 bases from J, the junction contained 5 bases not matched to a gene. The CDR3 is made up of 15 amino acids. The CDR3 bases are TGTGCCAGCAGCTTCCGGGACAGGGGTTCCTATGGCTACACCTTC. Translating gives CASSFRDRGSYGYTF.

CDR3: CASSFGLAGLAGDTQYF. The CDR3 DNA reads as TGCGCCAGCAGCTTCGGACTAGCGGGGTTAGCGGGAGATACGCAGTATTTT. The J gene is TRBJ2-3, the V gene TRBV5-1; the match to TRBD2 covers 12 bases. Unmatched junction bases numbered 9, after V lost 2 bases and J lost 5 bases. Germline lookup yields CDR1 SGHRS and CDR2 YFSETQ. The CDR3 consists of 17 residues.

The CDR3 here is CASIRDRVNTIYF. CDR3 DNA: TGTGCCAGCATTAGGGACAGGGTAAACACCATATATTTT. V and J are TRBV6-1 and TRBJ1-3; 9 nucleotides line up with TRBD1. The trim removed 7 bases at V and 6 bases at J, leaving 4 bases unmatched. This CDR3 has 13 amino acids. Per germline, CDR1 MNHNS and CDR2 SASEGT.

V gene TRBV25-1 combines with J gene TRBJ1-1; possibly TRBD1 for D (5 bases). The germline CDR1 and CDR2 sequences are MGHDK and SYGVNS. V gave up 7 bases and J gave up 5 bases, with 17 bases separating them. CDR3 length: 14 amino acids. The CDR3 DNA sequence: TGTGCCAGCAACCCCGGCTGGGGGGATACTGAAGCTTTCTTT. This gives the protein CASNPGWGDTEAFF.

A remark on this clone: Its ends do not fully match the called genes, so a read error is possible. CDR3 sequence (DNA): TGTTCCAGCAGCGGAGACAGGGGAAGGACTAATGAAAAACTGTTTTTT. Amino acid sequence: CSSSGDRGRTNEKLFF. The J gene is TRBJ1-4, the V gene TRBV7-9, with TRBD1 matching 8 bases. The CDR3 is 16 amino acids. From germline, CDR1 is SEHNR and CDR2 FQNEAQ (reference sequence).

CDR3 in amino acids: CASSHQGTTGNTIYF. Written as DNA, the CDR3 is TGCGCCAGCAGCCATCAGGGAACGACTGGAAACACCATATATTTT. V is TRBV4-1 and J is TRBJ1-3; maybe TRBD1 (5 bases). The CDR3 extends over 15 amino acids. V lost 3 bases, J lost 2 bases, and 11 bases lay in between. The germline V gene encodes CDR1 MGHRA and CDR2 YSYEKL.

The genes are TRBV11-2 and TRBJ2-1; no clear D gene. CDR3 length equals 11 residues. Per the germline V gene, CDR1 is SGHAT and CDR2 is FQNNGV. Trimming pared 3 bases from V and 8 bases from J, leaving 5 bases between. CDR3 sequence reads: CASSFSYEQFF. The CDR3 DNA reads TGTGCCAGCAGCTTTAGCTATGAGCAGTTCTTC.

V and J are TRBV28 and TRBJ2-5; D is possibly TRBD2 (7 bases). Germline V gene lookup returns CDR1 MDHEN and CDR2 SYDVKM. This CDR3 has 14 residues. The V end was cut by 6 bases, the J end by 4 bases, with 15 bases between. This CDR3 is CASRRGGGRETQYF. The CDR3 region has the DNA TGTGCCAGCAGAAGGGGAGGGGGTCGAGAGACCCAGTACTTC.

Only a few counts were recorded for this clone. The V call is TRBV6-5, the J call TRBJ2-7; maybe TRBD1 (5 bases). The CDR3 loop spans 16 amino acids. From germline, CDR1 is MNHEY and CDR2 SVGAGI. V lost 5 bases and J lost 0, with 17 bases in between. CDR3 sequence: CASSHFDSRSSYEQYF. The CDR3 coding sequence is TGTGCCAGCAGTCACTTTGACAGTAGGAGCTCCTACGAGCAGTACTTC.

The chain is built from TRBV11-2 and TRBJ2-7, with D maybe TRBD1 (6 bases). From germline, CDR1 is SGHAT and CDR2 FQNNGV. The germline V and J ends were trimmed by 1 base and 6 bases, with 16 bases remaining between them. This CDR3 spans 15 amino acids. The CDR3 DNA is TGTGCCAGCAGCTTAGGGAACAGGGACGTCAGCGAGCAGTACTTC. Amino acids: CASSLGNRDVSEQYF.

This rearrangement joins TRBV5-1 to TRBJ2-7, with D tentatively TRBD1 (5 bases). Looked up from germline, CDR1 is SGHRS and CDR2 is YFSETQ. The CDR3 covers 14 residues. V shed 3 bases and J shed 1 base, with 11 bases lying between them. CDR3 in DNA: TGCGCCAGCAGCTCACAGGACCGTTCCTACGAGCAGTACTTC. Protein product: CASSSQDRSYEQYF.

The CDR3 DNA is TGTGCCAGCAGCTTGTATGCAGAGAACACTGAAGCTTTCTTT. Its protein is CASSLYAENTEAFF. This chain connects TRBV5-5 to TRBJ1-1; D remains ambiguous. Between the trimmed V and J ends, which lost 1 base and 1 base, there was a span of 8 bases. This CDR3 region has 14 residues. Germline V gene data show CDR1 as SGHKS and CDR2 as YYEKEE (reference sequence).

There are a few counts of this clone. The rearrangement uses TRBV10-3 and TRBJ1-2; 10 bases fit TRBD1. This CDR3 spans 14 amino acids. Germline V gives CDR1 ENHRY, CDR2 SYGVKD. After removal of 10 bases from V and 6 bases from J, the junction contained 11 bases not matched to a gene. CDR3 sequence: CATNRDRGSDGYTF. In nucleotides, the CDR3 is TGTGCCACCAACCGGGACAGGGGCTCGGATGGCTACACCTTC.

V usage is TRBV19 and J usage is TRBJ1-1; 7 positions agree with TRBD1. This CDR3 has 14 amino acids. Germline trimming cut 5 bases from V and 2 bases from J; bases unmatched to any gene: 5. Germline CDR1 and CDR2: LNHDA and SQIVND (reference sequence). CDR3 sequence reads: CASSPGTANTEAFF. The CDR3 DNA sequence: TGTGCCAGTAGTCCCGGGACAGCCAACACTGAAGCTTTCTTT.